A selection of T cell receptor beta chains follows, all from one sample in a study of T cell changes during pregnancy in multiple sclerosis. Clones were sequenced by immunoSEQ multiplex PCR, and TCRdb holds only the in-frame ones, with some missing. The top ten clones hold about 8.4% of a sample with 20,000 to 25,000 clones, roughly 87% of them seen once. The sample consisted of CD8+ T cells from peripheral blood mononuclear cells, taken after pregnancy. All receptors derive from a female donor with multiple sclerosis, enrolled in a pregnancy study. Each CDR3 is given without its conserved first and last residue. D genes are given only for firm matches.

cdr3_aa,v_call,j_call,d_call
ASSLGQGAKYEQY,TRBV7-9,TRBJ2-7,TRBD1
ASSYETRLGETQY,TRBV6-6,TRBJ2-5,-
ASSRAQGSNQPQH,TRBV7-9,TRBJ1-5,-
ASSSLPSRDRAIEAF,TRBV11-2,TRBJ1-1,TRBD1
ASSPIGGRTGYGYT,TRBV27,TRBJ1-2,-
ASSQDILAFEQF,TRBV14,TRBJ2-1,-
ASSLRTAGNSPLH,TRBV13,TRBJ1-6,-
ASRRGTENTGELF,TRBV5-1,TRBJ2-2,TRBD2
ASSLSGVNGYT,TRBV5-1,TRBJ1-2,-
ASSSILGHEQY,TRBV9,TRBJ2-7,-
ASSASPGDQPQH,TRBV5-1,TRBJ1-5,-
SVEPGLPSEEQF,TRBV29-1,TRBJ2-1,-
ASSQILARETQY,TRBV14,TRBJ2-5,-
ASSQDRTSVYGYT,TRBV4-1,TRBJ1-2,-
ASSQDKGLASYEQY,TRBV4-1,TRBJ2-7,-
ACWDREQY,TRBV30,TRBJ2-7,TRBD1